One and the same sample provided the 18 T cell receptor beta chains below, sequenced in a study of T cell responses to AZD1222 COVID-19 vaccine. Sequencing was performed with immunoSEQ multiplex PCR; in TCRdb, only in-frame clones are kept and a portion is missing. Here the sample spans 120,000 to 150,000 clones, about nine tenths being singletons. The sample here was peripheral blood, taken on day 0 of AZD1222 vaccination. These receptors were obtained from an adult in good health.

The rearrangement joins TRBV13 to TRBJ2-2; D call uncertain. Trimming cost V 0 bases and J 5 bases, with 7 bases left between them. Germline CDR1 is PRHDT and CDR2 is FYEKMQ (reference sequence). The CDR3 is 14 residues long. The CDR3 DNA reads TGTGCCAGCAGCTTAGGACTAAATACCGGGGAGCTGTTTTTT. It encodes CASSLGLNTGELFF.

The chain joins TRBV12-5 to TRBJ1-1; TRBD1 is a possible D gene (5 bases). The CDR3 has 14 residues. V shed 6 bases and J shed 0 bases, with 11 bases lying between them. Per the germline V gene, CDR1 is LGHNT and CDR2 is FRNRAP. CDR3 region: CASGVDTVNTEAFF. CDR3 bases: TGTGCTAGTGGCGTGGACACTGTGAACACTGAAGCTTTCTTT.

This clone was counted once. The chain has TRBV27 and TRBJ2-2, with 8 bases that match TRBD1. The V segment lost 5 bases and the J segment 1 base; nucleotides outside the gene matches: 3. In germline, CDR1 is MNHEY, CDR2 SMNVEV (reference sequence). This CDR3 is 15 amino acids long. The CDR3 DNA is TGTGCCAGCAGTCTCGGACAGGGGAACACCGGGGAGCTGTTTTTT. Amino acids: CASSLGQGNTGELFF.

The chain uses TRBV19 and TRBJ2-5, with D perhaps TRBD2 (6 bases). V was pared by 6 bases and J by 5 bases, with 16 bases between. From germline, CDR1 is LNHDA and CDR2 SQIVND (reference sequence). This CDR3 spans 14 amino acids. The CDR3 sequence is CASSFGGPRETQYF. In DNA form, the CDR3 reads TGTGCCAGTAGCTTCGGGGGACCCCGGGAGACCCAGTACTTC. Combining the CDR3 with reference TRBV19 and TRBJ2-5 gives the whole variable domain DGGITQSPKYLFRKEGQNVTLSCEQNLNHDAMYWYRQDPGQGLRLIYYSQIVNDFQKGDIAEGYSVSREKKESFPLTVTSAQKNPTAFYLCASSFGGPRETQYFGPGTRLLVL.

V is TRBV27 and J is TRBJ2-2; 8 bases are a match to TRBD1. Trimming at V came to 6 bases and at J to 1 base, leaving 7 bases not matched to a gene. Germline values: CDR1 MNHEY, CDR2 SMNVEV (reference sequence). The CDR3 contains 16 residues. CDR3 sequence reads: CASSLIGTGNTGELFF. Written as DNA, the CDR3 is TGTGCCAGCAGCCTAATCGGGACAGGGAACACCGGGGAGCTGTTTTTT.

This clone has just one count. V usage is TRBV9 and J usage is TRBJ2-1; no definite D call. There are 15 residues in the CDR3. CDR1 SGDLS and CDR2 YYNGEE come from the germline V gene. Deletions cut 1 base from V and 7 bases from J, with 15 bases between. DNA for the CDR3: TGTGCCAGCAGCGTACTGGACCCTTCTCCTAATGAGCAGTTCTTC. It specifies CASSVLDPSPNEQFF.

The chain joins TRBV5-6 to TRBJ1-4; D uncertain. Germline-derived CDR1 and CDR2 are SGHDT and YYEEEE. CDR3 size: 14 residues. V gave up 7 bases and J gave up 0 bases, with 10 bases separating them. CDR3 amino acids: CASGYLATNEKLFF. The CDR3 region has the DNA TGTGCCAGCGGATACCTTGCAACTAATGAAAAACTGTTTTTT.

This rearrangement joins TRBV19 to TRBJ2-1; D is unclear. Trimming left V 6 bases short and J 5 bases short, with 14 bases between. This CDR3 is 14 amino acids long. CDR1 is LNHDA and CDR2 is SQIVND in the germline V gene (reference sequence). CDR3 sequence (DNA): TGTGCCAGTAGCCCCCGCTTGGGAAACAATGAGCAGTTCTTC. Amino acid sequence: CASSPRLGNNEQFF.

V is TRBV27 and J is TRBJ2-1; TRBD1 agrees at 8 bases. CDR1 MNHEY and CDR2 SMNVEV come from the germline V gene (reference sequence). This CDR3 is 13 amino acids long. Trimming took 4 bases from V and 10 from J; bases not matched to a gene: 6. Here the CDR3 DNA reads TGTGCCAGCAGTTCCAACAGGGGGGTCGAGCAGTTCTTC. Its protein product is CASSSNRGVEQFF.

This clone is a singleton in its sample. The chain recombines TRBV4-3 with TRBJ1-1, with D maybe TRBD1 (5 bases). Trimming cost V 0 bases and J 6 bases, with 20 bases left between them. The CDR3 spans 17 residues. From germline, CDR1 is LGHNA and CDR2 YSLEER. CDR3 nucleotide sequence: TGCGCCAGCAGCCAAGATGGGGGGGGGTCCCGGATCGCTGAAGCTTTCTTT. It encodes CASSQDGGGSRIAEAFF.

The V and J genes are TRBV19 and TRBJ1-1; no clear D. V was pared by 5 bases and J by 4 bases, with 11 bases between. The CDR3 has 13 residues. CDR1 is LNHDA, CDR2 SQIVND, per germline (reference sequence). In nucleotides, the CDR3 is TGTGCCAGTAGTGACCGGGCAAGCACTGAAGCTTTCTTT. This translates into CASSDRASTEAFF.

This rearrangement joins TRBV7-6 to TRBJ2-5; unclear D gene. V lost 1 base and J lost 4, with 13 bases in between. The CDR3 runs to 15 residues. The germline gives CDR1 SGHVS, CDR2 FNYEAQ. The CDR3 loop reads CASSLELGHGETQYF. The CDR3 bases are TGTGCCAGCAGCTTAGAATTGGGTCACGGAGAGACCCAGTACTTC. Variable domain in full (rest from reference TRBV7-6 and TRBJ2-5): GAGVSQSPRYKVTKRGQDVALRCDPISGHVSLYWYRQALGQGPEFLTYFNYEAQQDKSGLPNDRFSAERPEGSISTLTIQRTEQRDSAMYRCASSLELGHGETQYFGPGTRLLVL.

This clone appeared once. The chain couples TRBV4-1 to TRBJ2-7, with 10 bases matching TRBD1. The CDR3 length is 15 residues. Germline CDR1 and CDR2: MGHRA and YSYEKL. J lost 3 bases, V lost 1 base, and 3 bases had no gene match. CDR3 sequence: CASSQGDRGGYEQYF. The CDR3 DNA follows: TGCGCCAGCAGCCAAGGGGACAGGGGAGGCTACGAGCAGTACTTC.

The chain uses TRBV19 and TRBJ2-6, with D tentatively TRBD2 (5 bases). This CDR3 spans 14 amino acids. CDR1 and CDR2 (germline): LNHDA, SQIVND (reference sequence). The V gene lost 7 bases and the J gene lost 4 bases, with 11 bases spanning the gap. In DNA, the CDR3 is TGTGCCAGTAACCAGAGGGCGGGGGCCAACGTCCTGACTTTC. Its protein is CASNQRAGANVLTF.

This sequence joins TRBV20-1 and TRBJ2-3; 14 bases agree with TRBD2. The CDR3 contains 17 residues. V gave up 3 bases and J gave up 1 base; unmatched junction bases: 6. Germline V gene sequence: CDR1 DFQATT, CDR2 SNEGSKA (reference sequence). The CDR3 region has the DNA TGCAGTGCTAGTCGGGGACTAGCGGGAGTCGGCACAGATACGCAGTATTTT. It specifies CSASRGLAGVGTDTQYF.

The chain links TRBV5-4 to TRBJ1-5; D possibly corresponds to TRBD1 (5 bases). The CDR3 runs 13 residues. Per germline, CDR1 SGHNT and CDR2 YYREEE (reference sequence). V was pared by 2 bases and J by 6 bases, with 9 bases between. The CDR3 sequence is CASSFGGSQPQHF. The CDR3 DNA is TGTGCCAGCAGCTTTGGGGGGTCTCAGCCCCAGCATTTT.

The rearrangement links TRBV4-1 to TRBJ1-1, with D tentatively TRBD1 (5 bases). Trimming pared 0 bases from V and 11 bases from J, leaving 19 bases between. The CDR3 is made up of 15 amino acids. Germline values: CDR1 MGHRA, CDR2 YSYEKL. Written as DNA, the CDR3 is TGCGCCAGCAGCCAAGATGGTGAGTTGATAAGGGGCGCTTTCTTT. Encoded protein: CASSQDGELIRGAFF.

Here the CDR3 reads CASSLGQNLFTDTQYF. CDR3 bases: TGTGCCAGCAGCTTGGGACAGAATCTTTTCACAGATACGCAGTATTTT. The V call is TRBV5-6, the J call TRBJ2-3, with D possibly matching TRBD1 (5 bases). Germline V lookup: CDR1 SGHDT, CDR2 YYEEEE. Trimming took 0 bases from V and 2 from J, leaving 13 bases between them. This CDR3 is 16 amino acids long. Using reference TRBV5-6 and TRBJ2-3 for the parts outside the CDR3, the full variable domain is DAGVTQSPTHLIKTRGQQVTLRCSPKSGHDTVSWYQQALGQGPQFIFQYYEEEERQRGNFPDRFSGHQFPNYSSELNVNALLLGDSALYLCASSLGQNLFTDTQYFGPGTRLTVL.